This T cell receptor (beta chain) derives from a study of T-cell memory formation after mild COVID-19. Study-level findings and limits: CD4+ contracting clones were mainly CM and EM; CD8+ ones, EMRA. A second wave expanding day 15 to 37 was CD4+-biased; contracting clones were balanced.

This clonotype was picked up a small number of times. What it binds is unknown. TCRdb ran MiXCR on the 5' RACE reads and lists one entry per CDR3 protein. The sample has under 450,000 distinct CDR3 sequences, about 25% seen once; the top ten hold around 13%. V dropped 5 bases and J dropped 8 bases, with 14 bases sitting between them. The CDR3 length is 13 residues. Germline-derived CDR1 and CDR2 are SEHNR and FQNEAQ (reference sequence). The sequencing input was PBMCs or a T cell subset sorted from them (not recorded which). This clonotype was obtained from an adult woman who had mild COVID-19 (a few samples of this study predate the infection). Cell type and time point are not known. The chain carries TRBV7-9 and TRBJ2-3; no clear D. CDR3 amino acids: CASSPPGPSTQYF. The CDR3 DNA sequence: TGTGCCAGCAGCCCACCGGGTCCCTCTACGCAGTATTTT.